The 20 T cell receptor beta chains given below trace back to one sample, sequenced in a study of shared clonotypes between healthy human individuals. Profiled with immunoSEQ multiplex PCR; TCRdb holds only in-frame clones, not every one. This table holds about 2.4 million clones, 80% to 95% found once. Sequencing input: naive CD4+ T cells from PBMCs. Subset specified: CD45RA+ positively selected. These receptor sequences come from a man aged 18 to 29 in good health. Some clones in this sample may be carry-over from other donors' samples.

The J gene is TRBJ2-7, the V gene TRBV28, with 7 bases lining up with TRBD1. Germline V gene sequence: CDR1 MDHEN, CDR2 SYDVKM. Losses at the gene ends were 10 bases for V and 5 bases for J; bases not matched to a gene: 14. The CDR3 covers 14 residues. CDR3 sequence reads: CATNWGTGDHEQYF. Here the CDR3 DNA reads TGTGCCACGAATTGGGGAACAGGGGACCACGAGCAGTACTTC.

The genes are TRBV6-5 and TRBJ1-1, with D possibly TRBD1 on 5 matching bases. CDR1 and CDR2 (germline): MNHEY, SVGAGI. The CDR3 extends over 14 amino acids. The V end lost 0 bases, the J end lost 12 bases, and 17 bases lay between the germline ends. CDR3 residues: CASSYSDPGLRTFF. Here the CDR3 DNA reads TGTGCCAGCAGTTACTCGGACCCGGGACTGAGGACTTTCTTT.

The chain carries TRBV2 and TRBJ1-5; tentatively, D is TRBD1 (5 bases). Germline-derived CDR1 and CDR2 are SNHLY and FYNNEI. The CDR3 is 13 residues long. V lost 10 bases and J lost 4, with 14 bases in between. The CDR3 region is CATTRDGNQPQHF. The DNA of the CDR3 is TGTGCCACCACAAGGGACGGAAATCAGCCCCAGCATTTT.

The chain joins TRBV25-1 to TRBJ2-7; the D gene could be TRBD1 or TRBD2 (6 bases each). CDR1 and CDR2 from the germline V gene are MGHDK and SYGVNS. The CDR3 has 15 residues. V lost 2 bases to trimming and J lost 2 bases, with 13 bases between them. CDR3 protein: CASSEPGAPTYEQYF. Here the CDR3 DNA reads TGTGCCAGCAGTGAACCGGGGGCGCCCACCTACGAGCAGTACTTC.

The genes are TRBV2 and TRBJ2-1, with TRBD2 matching over 11 bases. The CDR3 extends over 15 amino acids. CDR1 is SNHLY, CDR2 FYNNEI, per germline. V lost 6 bases to trimming and J lost 6 bases; unmatched junction nucleotides: 7. Here the CDR3 DNA reads TGTGCCAGCAGGAATAGCGGGAGGGCCAGCAATGAGCAGTTCTTC. Translating it yields CASRNSGRASNEQFF.

The chain employs TRBV4-1 and TRBJ1-2; perhaps TRBD1 as D (6 bases). Germline CDR1 MGHRA, CDR2 YSYEKL. Deletions cut 3 bases from V and 3 bases from J, with 17 bases between. CDR3 length: 16 amino acids. The CDR3 DNA reads as TGCGCCAGCAGCCAGCCCCTCGTGGGGGGCGACTATGGCTACACCTTC. Protein: CASSQPLVGGDYGYTF.

Only one count was recorded for this clone. This chain connects TRBV7-9 to TRBJ2-7; 7 nucleotides agree with TRBD1. Germline V gives CDR1 SEHNR, CDR2 FQNEAQ (reference sequence). The CDR3 extends over 13 amino acids. V was clipped by 5 bases and J by 6 bases; unmatched bases: 7. The CDR3 sequence: CASSTYRGGEQYF. The CDR3 DNA reads TGTGCCAGCAGCACATACAGGGGTGGCGAGCAGTACTTC.

The V call is TRBV25-1, the J call TRBJ2-5; the match to TRBD2 covers 9 bases. Germline-derived CDR1 and CDR2 are MGHDK and SYGVNS. The J segment lost 5 bases and the V segment lost 3 bases, leaving 4 bases of the junction unmatched. The CDR3 consists of 14 residues. The chain's CDR3 is CASSDSGSWETQYF. CDR3 sequence (DNA): TGTGCCAGCAGTGATAGCGGGAGTTGGGAGACCCAGTACTTC.

The V and J genes are TRBV6-1 and TRBJ2-2; D remains unclear. There are 13 residues in the CDR3. The V gene's germline CDR1 is MNHNS and CDR2 SASEGT. V lost 0 bases, J lost 6 bases, and 5 bases lay in between. The CDR3: CASSEAESGELFF. As DNA, the CDR3 is TGTGCCAGCAGTGAAGCGGAATCCGGGGAGCTGTTTTTT.

The J gene is TRBJ2-5, the V gene TRBV6-1, with 10 bases fitting TRBD2. This CDR3 is built from 14 residues. V was clipped by 10 bases and J by 4 bases; unmatched bases: 9. CDR1 is MNHNS and CDR2 is SASEGT in the germline V gene. The DNA of the CDR3 is TGTGCCACCCATGCTAGCGGGAGATTAGAGACCCAGTACTTC. This codes for CATHASGRLETQYF.

A remark on this clone: It is unclear where the CDR3 begins or ends on the DNA, so no DNA is shown, and the CDR3 is as TCRdb lists it. The V call is TRBV30, the J call TRBJ1-1; the D call of TRBD1 is as the table states it, not checked on the DNA. The CDR3 contains 13 residues when both ends are counted. CDR1 is GTSNPN and CDR2 is SVGIG in the germline V gene (reference sequence). The CDR3 here is CAWIRARGTEAFF.

This chain links TRBV4-2 with TRBJ2-2, with D perhaps given as TRBD1 or TRBD2 (6 bases each). The CDR3 contains 15 residues. Germline CDR1 LGHNA, CDR2 YNFKEQ. Between the trimmed V and J ends, which lost 2 bases and 4 bases, there was a span of 11 bases. The CDR3, as DNA: TGTGCCAGCAGCCAATCTGGAGGGGGCACCGGGGAGCTGTTTTTT. Translated: CASSQSGGGTGELFF.

This clone has a single count. This sequence joins TRBV10-2 and TRBJ1-1; maybe TRBD1 (5 bases). CDR3 length equals 15 residues. Germline CDR1 and CDR2: WSHSY and SAAADI. V lost 6 bases and J lost 4, with 18 bases in between. CDR3 region: CASSARWGSSTEAFF. The CDR3 DNA sequence: TGCGCCAGCAGCGCTCGGTGGGGGAGTAGCACTGAAGCTTTCTTT.

The chain uses TRBV28 and TRBJ2-5, with D perhaps TRBD2 (7 bases). Between the trimmed V and J ends, which lost 6 bases and 1 base, there was a span of 18 bases. The CDR3 sequence is 16 residues long. Germline V gives CDR1 MDHEN, CDR2 SYDVKM. The CDR3 spells CASSVTGRGVQETQYF. CDR3 coding DNA: TGTGCCAGCAGCGTCACAGGGAGGGGGGTCCAAGAGACCCAGTACTTC.

This chain joins TRBV25-1 and TRBJ2-7; tentatively, D is TRBD2 (5 bases). V lost 2 bases and J lost 3, with 8 bases in between. Germline CDR1 reads MGHDK; CDR2 reads SYGVNS. This CDR3 spans 13 amino acids. Here the CDR3 reads CASSEGGFYEQYF. CDR3 in DNA: TGTGCCAGCAGTGAAGGCGGGTTCTACGAGCAGTACTTC.

The table lists this clone with a count of one. The rearrangement uses TRBV28 and TRBJ1-2, with 10 bases that match TRBD1. V was pared by 5 bases and J by 2 bases, with 11 bases of the junction left unmatched. Germline V gene sequence: CDR1 MDHEN, CDR2 SYDVKM. The CDR3 spans 17 residues. CDR3: CASSNVLDRGPNYGYTF. CDR3 sequence (DNA): TGTGCCAGCAGTAACGTTCTCGACAGGGGGCCGAACTATGGCTACACCTTC.

The chain has TRBV19 and TRBJ2-5, with TRBD1 matching 10 bases. CDR3 length: 17 residues. The V gene's germline CDR1 is LNHDA and CDR2 SQIVND (reference sequence). V shed 7 bases, J shed 4 bases, and the junction held 15 bases outside the gene matches. CDR3: CASKEQPTGGTAETQYF. CDR3 DNA: TGTGCCAGTAAGGAACAGCCGACAGGGGGCACGGCAGAGACCCAGTACTTC.

In this sample, this clone turned up once. The V gene is TRBV4-1, the J gene TRBJ2-1; TRBD2 aligns across 10 bases. This CDR3 spans 17 amino acids. Per germline, CDR1 MGHRA and CDR2 YSYEKL. V trimming: 1 base; J trimming: 10 bases; junction bases outside the gene matches: 13. The CDR3, as DNA: TGCGCCAGCAGCCAAGTATTGGGGGTAGCGGGAGGAGGGGAGCAGTTCTTC. Encoded protein: CASSQVLGVAGGGEQFF.

V and J are TRBV29-1 and TRBJ2-1; maybe TRBD1 (6 bases). CDR1 SQVTM and CDR2 ANQGSEA come from the germline V gene. Trimming cost V 2 bases and J 9 bases, with 14 bases left between them. This CDR3 region has 13 residues. Here the CDR3 DNA reads TGCAGCGTTGAAATATCCCGGGACACTGAGCAGTTCTTC. Its protein product is CSVEISRDTEQFF.

Of note for this clone: Other DNA sequences in the sample encode the same CDR3. The gene calls are TRBV15 and TRBJ1-3; D is perhaps TRBD1 (5 bases). This CDR3 contains 15 residues. V lost 0 bases, J lost 3 bases, and 9 bases lay in between. Germline V gene sequence: CDR1 LNHNV, CDR2 YYDKDF (reference sequence). CDR3: CATSRDRGSGNTIYF. The CDR3 nucleotides are TGTGCCACCAGCAGAGATCGGGGGAGTGGAAACACCATATATTTT.